The 24 T cell receptor beta chains below were found in one sample sequenced in a study of blood T cell repertoires in COVID-19 (dated by TCRdb to 2020 to 2021). The method was the immunoSEQ multiplex PCR assay. As stored in TCRdb, this immuneACCESS dataset retains in-frame rearrangements with V and J assigned. A fraction of the clones does not appear; measured against another copy, unresolved V genes explain less than half of the discrepancy, and the remainder lacks a known reason. In all, the sample holds about 58,000 clones, and around 76% of those were seen once. Together, the top ten hold around 5% of the sample. Sequenced sample: peripheral blood. The receptors shown here come from a human donor in a cohort sampled during active COVID-19.

This clone is a singleton in its sample. The gene calls are TRBV6-5 and TRBJ2-5, with 10 bases fitting TRBD1. The trim removed 6 bases at V and 3 bases at J, leaving 7 bases unmatched. This CDR3 has 15 residues. Germline V lookup: CDR1 MNHEY, CDR2 SVGAGI. The chain's CDR3 is CASSLSGQGEETQYF. The DNA of the CDR3 is TGTGCCAGCAGCCTATCCGGACAGGGGGAAGAGACCCAGTACTTC.

This chain connects TRBV18 to TRBJ1-1; TRBD1 might be the D (5 bases). The germline gives CDR1 KGHSH, CDR2 LQKENI. The V gene lost 3 bases and the J gene lost 1 base, with 9 bases spanning the gap. This CDR3 spans 14 amino acids. CDR3 residues: CASSPGGGNTEAFF. The CDR3 bases are TGTGCCAGCTCACCGGGGGGAGGGAACACTGAAGCTTTCTTT.

The J gene is TRBJ1-5, the V gene TRBV6-2 or TRBV6-3; no reliable D call. Looked up from germline, CDR1 is MNHEY and CDR2 is SVGEGT. This CDR3 is 15 amino acids long. Trimming removed 1 base from V and 3 bases from J, with 10 bases in between. The CDR3 spells CASSYYSADNQPQHF. The CDR3, as DNA: TGTGCCAGCAGTTACTACAGTGCCGACAATCAGCCCCAGCATTTT.

The chain recombines TRBV3-1 (or the pseudogene TRBV3-2) with TRBJ2-7, with TRBD2 matching 7 bases. The CDR3 loop spans 17 amino acids. CDR1 is LGHDT, CDR2 YNNKEL, per germline (reference sequence). V lost 0 bases, J lost 3 bases, and 11 bases stayed unmatched. CDR3 in amino acids: CASSQEGGSSISYEQYF. The CDR3 DNA reads as TGTGCCAGCAGCCAAGAGGGGGGGTCTAGCATTAGCTACGAGCAGTACTTC.

This chain connects TRBV25-1 to TRBJ2-5; TRBD1 is a possible D gene (6 bases). This CDR3 has 14 amino acids. CDR1 and CDR2 (germline): MGHDK, SYGVNS. V shed 4 bases and J shed 4 bases, with 13 bases lying between them. CDR3 nucleotide sequence: TGTGCCAGCAGTGTGACAGGAGGAGGAGAGACCCAGTACTTC. Amino acids: CASSVTGGGETQYF.

This clone was seen only a few times. This rearrangement joins TRBV27 to TRBJ2-7, with unresolved D. The CDR3 has 16 residues. The V end was cut by 0 bases, the J end by 0 bases, with 12 bases between. CDR1 MNHEY and CDR2 SMNVEV come from the germline V gene (reference sequence). CDR3 sequence reads: CASSLSRPTSSYEQYF. CDR3 coding DNA: TGTGCCAGCAGTTTATCGAGGCCTACGAGCTCCTACGAGCAGTACTTC.

The V gene is TRBV30, the J gene TRBJ1-2, with D uncertain. Looked up from germline, CDR1 is GTSNPN and CDR2 is SVGIG (reference sequence). Trimming left V 0 bases short and J 2 bases short, with 10 bases between. This CDR3 is built from 14 residues. As DNA, the CDR3 is TGTGCCTGGAGTGTAAATGGGCCGAACTATGGCTACACCTTC. It codes for CAWSVNGPNYGYTF.

CDR3 sequence reads: CAWKGLAGGEQFF. The CDR3, as DNA: TGTGCCTGGAAGGGACTAGCGGGAGGTGAGCAGTTCTTC. The rearrangement links TRBV30 to TRBJ2-1; 15 nucleotides align to TRBD2. Germline assignment: CDR1 GTSNPN and CDR2 SVGIG (reference sequence). The CDR3 has 13 residues. The ends lost 4 bases at V and 9 bases at J; junction bases unmatched: 1.

This rearrangement joins TRBV18 to TRBJ2-7, with D maybe TRBD1 (5 bases). Germline lookup yields CDR1 KGHSH and CDR2 LQKENI. The CDR3 runs 13 residues. Trimming removed 0 bases at V and 5 bases at J, with 8 bases between. The CDR3 here is CASSPPVDNEQYF. The DNA for the CDR3 is TGTGCCAGCTCACCACCGGTGGACAACGAGCAGTACTTC.

The table lists this clone with a few counts. Additional DNA sequences in this sample encode the identical CDR3. The V call is TRBV7-8, the J call TRBJ1-5; 9 nucleotides agree with TRBD1. The CDR3 sequence is 15 residues long. V was clipped by 1 base and J by 3 bases; unmatched bases: 1. Germline assignment: CDR1 SGHVS and CDR2 FQNEAQ. The CDR3 spells CASSLGTGDNQPQHF. DNA of the CDR3: TGTGCCAGCAGCTTAGGGACAGGGGACAATCAGCCCCAGCATTTT.

The chain couples TRBV5-5 to TRBJ1-4; perhaps TRBD1 as D (5 bases). The V end was cut by 4 bases, the J end by 0 bases, with 22 bases between. This CDR3 contains 19 residues. Germline CDR1 reads SGHKS; CDR2 reads YYEKEE (reference sequence). The CDR3 coding sequence is TGTGCCAGCAGCGTCCTGCCAGGGCCCCAGAAGACAACTAATGAAAAACTGTTTTTT. This gives the protein CASSVLPGPQKTTNEKLFF.

In its sample, this clone was seen once. This chain joins TRBV27 and TRBJ2-7; TRBD1 matches 8 bases. Germline loops: CDR1 MNHEY, CDR2 SMNVEV (reference sequence). V was clipped by 2 bases and J by 4 bases; unmatched bases: 7. This CDR3 region has 15 residues. For the CDR3, the DNA is TGTGCCAGCAGTTTAAAGGCAGGGGGCGTTTACGAGCAGTACTTC. Amino acids: CASSLKAGGVYEQYF.

The V gene is TRBV28, the J gene TRBJ1-1; tentatively, D is TRBD1 (5 bases). In germline, CDR1 is MDHEN, CDR2 SYDVKM. V lost 8 bases, J lost 0 bases, and 13 bases lay in between. The CDR3 is made up of 14 amino acids. The CDR3 nucleotides are TGTGCCAGCCCCTCCGGGGGAATGAACACTGAAGCTTTCTTT. Its protein product is CASPSGGMNTEAFF.

The chain carries TRBV10-2 and TRBJ2-7; 9 bases are a match to TRBD2. This CDR3 spans 15 amino acids. In germline, CDR1 is WSHSY, CDR2 SAAADI. The trim removed 6 bases at V and 0 bases at J, leaving 6 bases unmatched. The CDR3 DNA is TGCGCCAGCAGGTTAGCGGGGGAAGCCTCCTACGAGCAGTACTTC. It translates to CASRLAGEASYEQYF.

The rearrangement links TRBV5-1 to TRBJ2-7; 7 nucleotides align to TRBD1. Germline CDR1 and CDR2: SGHRS and YFSETQ. Losses at the gene ends were 4 bases for V and 3 bases for J; bases not matched to a gene: 10. The CDR3 has 15 residues. The CDR3 loop is CASSRQGPENYEQYF. The CDR3 DNA follows: TGCGCCAGCAGCCGACAGGGACCAGAGAACTACGAGCAGTACTTC.

The chain combines TRBV10-2 with TRBJ1-5, with 8 bases lining up with TRBD1. Germline-derived CDR1 and CDR2 are WSHSY and SAAADI. The junction had 8 bases not matched to a gene; V was cut back by 6 bases and J by 4 bases. This CDR3 region has 15 residues. The CDR3 bases are TGCGCCAGCAGAGCAGGGGGCGCTTGGAATCAGCCCCAGCATTTT. It specifies CASRAGGAWNQPQHF.

CDR3 DNA sequence: TGTGCCAGCAGTGAAAGGGACAGGTCGTACGAGCAGTACTTC. Translated, it gives CASSERDRSYEQYF. The chain joins TRBV6-1 to TRBJ2-7; 8 bases agree with TRBD1. The ends lost 2 bases at V and 4 bases at J; junction bases unmatched: 4. This CDR3 is built from 14 residues. CDR1 is MNHNS, CDR2 SASEGT, per germline.

The rearrangement links TRBV18 to TRBJ2-7; 7 positions agree with TRBD2. The CDR3 is 15 amino acids. Per the germline V gene, CDR1 is KGHSH and CDR2 is LQKENI. V lost 5 bases to trimming and J lost 5 bases; unmatched junction nucleotides: 12. In nucleotides, the CDR3 is TGTGCCAGCTCAAGGCTGGGGGGGGAGAGGGACGAGCAGTACTTC. The encoded protein is CASSRLGGERDEQYF. Full variable domain (outside the CDR3, taken from reference TRBV18 and TRBJ2-7): NAGVMQNPRHLVRRRGQEARLRCSPMKGHSHVYWYRQLPEEGLKFMVYLQKENIIDESGMPKERFSAEFPKEGPSILRIQQVVRGDSAAYFCASSRLGGERDEQYFGPGTRLTVT.

The chain uses TRBV18 and TRBJ1-2; 7 bases fit TRBD1. Germline CDR1 reads KGHSH; CDR2 reads LQKENI. The CDR3 contains 16 residues. V lost 0 bases, J lost 5 bases, and 9 bases stayed unmatched. The CDR3 DNA reads TGTGCCAGCTCACCACCCGGGACAGCCAGCCCTTATGGCTACACCTTC. This sequence encodes CASSPPGTASPYGYTF.

This clone was seen a single time. This chain connects TRBV6-2 or TRBV6-3 to TRBJ2-2, with TRBD2 matching 9 bases. Germline V gene sequence: CDR1 MNHEY, CDR2 SVGEGT. The CDR3 has 16 residues. V shed 2 bases, J shed 1 base, and the junction held 2 bases outside the gene matches. CDR3 in amino acids: CASSYRAGGNTGELFF. The CDR3 DNA sequence: TGTGCCAGCAGTTACCGAGCGGGGGGGAACACCGGGGAGCTGTTTTTT.

The chain combines TRBV15 with TRBJ1-1; D is perhaps TRBD1 (5 bases). CDR1 and CDR2 (germline): LNHNV, YYDKDF (reference sequence). Trimming pared 0 bases from V and 0 bases from J, leaving 14 bases between. CDR3 length: 17 residues. DNA of the CDR3: TGTGCCACCAGCAGAGAGCAGGGAGGTCCGGTGAACACTGAAGCTTTCTTT. The encoded protein is CATSREQGGPVNTEAFF.

This chain uses TRBV3-1 (or the pseudogene TRBV3-2) with TRBJ2-5; the match to TRBD2 covers 10 bases. The CDR3 runs to 15 residues. V dropped 3 bases and J dropped 3; count of bases not matched to a gene: 4. The V gene's germline CDR1 is LGHDT and CDR2 YNNKEL (reference sequence). This CDR3 reads CASSHPSGGKETQYF. The CDR3 coding sequence is TGTGCCAGCAGCCATCCTAGCGGGGGAAAAGAGACCCAGTACTTC.

This chain links TRBV18 with TRBJ1-4; D perhaps matches TRBD1 (6 bases). CDR3 length: 18 residues. Germline lookup yields CDR1 KGHSH and CDR2 LQKENI. Trimming removed 0 bases from V and 3 bases from J, with 17 bases in between. As DNA, the CDR3 is TGTGCCAGCTCACCACCCCCGGGCAGGGGTTTAGCTAATGAAAAACTGTTTTTT. Protein sequence: CASSPPPGRGLANEKLFF.

J is TRBJ1-3 and V is TRBV6-6; D ambiguous. The V gene lost 8 bases and the J gene lost 0 bases, with 5 bases spanning the gap. Per germline, CDR1 MNHNY and CDR2 SVGAGI (reference sequence). This CDR3 has 12 residues. DNA of the CDR3: TGTGCCAGCGAGAGCTCTGGAAACACCATATATTTT. Its translation is CASESSGNTIYF.